This is a list of T cell receptor beta chains from one sample in a study of cytomegalovirus exposure and HLA in healthy donors. Profiling relied on immunoSEQ multiplex PCR, and the TCRdb table lists in-frame clones only, not all of them. The table records more than 150,000 clones, 82% of them present only once. Sequenced sample: PBMCs. These TCRs come from a man in his forties in good health and CMV-seronegative. Both conserved end residues are trimmed from each CDR3.

V gene	CDR3 protein
TRBV6-1	ASSEAAGQPK
TRBV15	ATSRGRDGGSGNTIY
TRBV5-4	ASSRGYNEQF
TRBV6-5	ASGDRGQYEQY
TRBV14	ASSQDSLAGGTEQF
TRBV28	ASTAPQDRGRRGNQPQH
TRBV20-1	SARDLETQY
TRBV6-1	ASRFRRGGKNIQY
TRBV7-2	ASSLRQTNYGYT
TRBV7-2	ASTIAGTQETQY
TRBV7-8	ASSAGSSTSANYGYT
TRBV30	AWSPQGNQPQH
TRBV7-9	ASSTPTLPGQGSSYEQY
TRBV11-2	ASVKSGHRTDTQY
TRBV30	AWGRESSGNTIY
TRBV28	ASTGGQKNQPQH
TRBV6-6	ASSANREGQPQH
TRBV29-1	SVEDRRASGYT
TRBV6-5	ASRTRGRGTEAF
TRBV18	ASSLEAEAF
TRBV6-6	ASSGTVQVTDTQY
TRBV28	ASHEGGDRATGQY
TRBV21-1	ASSTQNSEAYEQY
TRBV7-2	ASSFRTGELF
TRBV5-4	ASSSGAQGQNSPLH
TRBV2	ASSEIAGRGEQY
TRBV7-6	ASSLAPAGTGAGEQY
TRBV4-3	ASSQDLAGFEDTQY
TRBV7-2	ASSLWAGGPDTQY
TRBV18	ASSPSGQGNYGYT
TRBV28	ALGEKNIQY
TRBV11-3	ASSPDRQDTQY
TRBV7-9	ASSPRLESYEQY
TRBV4-2	ASSQQGGSGRVGTEAF
TRBV2	ASSVASFYGYT
TRBV29-1	SVVGQGAMEAF
TRBV25-1	ASTGTGVSNQPTDTQY
TRBV7-3	ASSLNRVLNTEAF
TRBV6-1	ASSERVTGSSYNEQF
TRBV28	ASSSDSYTIY
TRBV6-5	ASSYSGQRTYEQY
TRBV7-3	ASSLLPGMYEQF
TRBV6-5	ASRYRVNYGYT
TRBV6-5	ASSRDSQETQY
TRBV6-6	ASSYSADSYF